The 15 T cell receptor beta chains in this list originate from one sample, sequenced in a study of CD4 T cells in relation to SARS-CoV-2 and coronaviruses. The assay was immunoSEQ multiplex PCR, and TCRdb's table has in-frame clones only and misses some. The table shows some 60,000 clones, with about 92% occurring only once. The sample consisted of naive CD4+ T cells from PBMCs. Indicated subset: naive CD4+ T cells isolated by negative enrichment. These receptors all come from an adult with COVID-19.

The chain links TRBV13 to TRBJ2-1; 14 bases align to TRBD2. CDR1 and CDR2 (germline): PRHDT, FYEKMQ (reference sequence). V was pared by 5 bases and J by 9 bases, with 3 bases of the junction left unmatched. This CDR3 comprises 14 residues. DNA for the CDR3: TGTGCCAGCAGCGGGACTAGCGGGAGTGTTGAGCAGTTCTTC. Protein: CASSGTSGSVEQFF.

V gene TRBV9 combines with J gene TRBJ2-3, with 8 nucleotides matching TRBD2. The CDR3 covers 15 residues. CDR1 SGDLS and CDR2 YYNGEE come from the germline V gene. The V gene end was trimmed by 0 bases and the J gene end by 4 bases; junction bases not matched to a gene: 4. The CDR3 nucleotides are TGTGCCAGCAGCGTAGCCCCCGGGAGGGCAGATACGCAGTATTTT. It specifies CASSVAPGRADTQYF.

The CDR3, as DNA: TGCGCCAGCAGCCGGATGCCAGGGGGCTTGTCCGGGGAGCTGTTTTTT. This encodes CASSRMPGGLSGELFF. This chain joins TRBV4-1 and TRBJ2-2; 8 nucleotides align to TRBD1. The V gene end was trimmed by 4 bases and the J gene end by 6 bases; junction bases not matched to a gene: 10. From germline, CDR1 is MGHRA and CDR2 YSYEKL. This CDR3 region has 16 residues.

V gene TRBV29-1 combines with J gene TRBJ1-2, with D unclear. Per the germline V gene, CDR1 is SQVTM and CDR2 is ANQGSEA. The CDR3 contains 13 residues. The V end lost 5 bases, the J end lost 4 bases, and 14 bases lay between the germline ends. The CDR3 DNA sequence: TGCAGCGTTACGGTTGGACCCTCCTATGGCTACACCTTC. As protein: CSVTVGPSYGYTF. Drawing the rest from reference TRBV29-1 and TRBJ1-2, the complete variable domain is SAVISQKPSRDICQRGTSLTIQCQVDSQVTMMFWYRQQPGQSLTLIATANQGSEATYESGFVIDKFPISRPNLTFSTLTVSNMSPEDSSIYLCSVTVGPSYGYTFGSGTRLTVV.

Written as DNA, the CDR3 is TGTGCCAGCAAGACAGAAAGCACCGGGGAGCTGTTTTTT. Its translation: CASKTESTGELFF. This chain links TRBV25-1 with TRBJ2-2; a weak D match, TRBD1 (5 bases). This CDR3 is built from 13 residues. The germline CDR1 and CDR2 sequences are MGHDK and SYGVNS. V was pared by 7 bases and J by 4 bases, with 10 bases between.

The chain recombines TRBV9 with TRBJ1-1; a possible D gene is TRBD1 (6 bases). V was trimmed by 4 bases and J by 4 bases, leaving 17 bases between them. CDR3 size: 15 residues. Germline V CDR1 and CDR2: SGDLS, YYNGEE. CDR3 region: CASSPRTVTSTEAFF. DNA of the CDR3: TGTGCCAGCAGCCCCCGGACAGTAACGAGCACTGAAGCTTTCTTT.

The chain carries TRBV5-1 and TRBJ1-6; 8 bases align to TRBD1. J gave up 8 bases and V 0 bases, and 4 bases lay outside the gene matches. This CDR3 contains 15 residues. CDR1 is SGHRS and CDR2 is YFSETQ in the germline V gene. The CDR3 here is CASSLGAGGDSPLHF. The CDR3 DNA reads TGCGCCAGCAGCTTGGGGGCAGGGGGCGATTCACCCCTCCACTTT.

The chain carries TRBV11-1 and TRBJ2-1; D is unresolved. This CDR3 comprises 11 residues. In germline, CDR1 is SGHAT, CDR2 FQDESV (reference sequence). V was clipped by 5 bases and J by 6 bases, with 5 bases between them. CDR3 coding DNA: TGTGCCAGCAGCCATACCAATGAGCAGTTCTTC. The encoded protein is CASSHTNEQFF.

The rearrangement links TRBV7-3 to TRBJ2-3; unclear D gene. The CDR3 runs to 14 residues. V was shortened by 3 bases and J by 5 bases, with 12 bases between the two germline ends. Germline V lookup: CDR1 SGHTA, CDR2 FQGTGA. The CDR3 nucleotides read TGTGCCAGCAGCTTTCTTGGGCCAGGAGATACGCAGTATTTT. It translates to CASSFLGPGDTQYF.

The J gene is TRBJ1-5, the V gene TRBV6-6; 8 bases match TRBD1. The V gene's germline CDR1 is MNHNY and CDR2 SVGAGI (reference sequence). The CDR3 runs 14 residues. Trimming cost V 5 bases and J 3 bases; bases outside gene matches: 3. CDR3 sequence (DNA): TGTGCCAGCAGTGAGACAGGGGCCAATCAGCCCCAGCATTTT. It specifies CASSETGANQPQHF.

In DNA form, the CDR3 reads TGCGCCAGCAGCCACACAGGGCGGGGACCATATGGCTACACCTTC. Translation gives CASSHTGRGPYGYTF. The V call is TRBV5-1, the J call TRBJ1-2, with a tentative D call TRBD1 (6 bases). Trimming removed 4 bases from V and 5 bases from J, with 18 bases in between. Germline V gene sequence: CDR1 SGHRS, CDR2 YFSETQ. The CDR3 is made up of 15 amino acids.

In nucleotides, the CDR3 is TGTGCCAGCAGCTTGTGGGGTTACTCCTATAATTCACCCCTCCACTTT. Translation: CASSLWGYSYNSPLHF. The chain couples TRBV5-6 to TRBJ1-6; D gene uncertain. Germline V lookup: CDR1 SGHDT, CDR2 YYEEEE. With 1 base removed from V and 0 bases from J, the gap between germline ends came to 8 bases. CDR3 length: 16 residues.

J is TRBJ2-3 and V is TRBV27, with TRBD1 matching over 8 bases. The CDR3 runs 16 residues. Losses at the gene ends were 3 bases for V and 2 bases for J; bases not matched to a gene: 7. From germline, CDR1 is MNHEY and CDR2 SMNVEV (reference sequence). Here the CDR3 reads CASSFAGTGATDTQYF. CDR3 bases: TGTGCCAGCAGTTTCGCCGGGACAGGAGCCACAGATACGCAGTATTTT.

V usage is TRBV7-2 and J usage is TRBJ2-7; 10 bases map to TRBD1. Germline V gene lookup returns CDR1 SGHTA and CDR2 FQGNSA. Trimming removed 4 bases from V and 4 bases from J; junction bases left unmatched: 7. CDR3 length: 15 residues. This CDR3 reads CASSSRDRGIYEQYF. CDR3 in DNA: TGTGCCAGCAGCTCCCGGGACAGGGGAATTTACGAGCAGTACTTC.

This chain's CDR3 is CASSIVAGTWPQHF. Written as DNA, the CDR3 is TGTGCCAGTAGTATCGTGGCAGGGACGTGGCCCCAGCATTTT. V and J are TRBV19 and TRBJ1-5, with a tentative D call TRBD1 (5 bases). Germline-derived CDR1 and CDR2 are LNHDA and SQIVND (reference sequence). The germline V and J ends were trimmed by 3 bases and 9 bases, with 15 bases remaining between them. The CDR3 spans 14 residues.